This T cell receptor (beta chain) was captured in a study of CD8+CD57+ T cells in acquired aplastic anemia (dated by TCRdb to the late 2010s). About the full investigation: A mean of around 3 ug of DNA, ranging from about 0.2 to 27.4 ug, was extracted from sorted CD4+ and CD8+ cells. CD8+CD57+ expansion was defined as a frequency above the mean frequency observed in healthy subjects. Beyond this particular receptor, the publication reports: Some 31 CD8+ CDR3 sequences were shared between patients and controls but appeared highly expressed in patients and within their immunodominant clones. CD8+ Simpson's diversity did not differ significantly between patients and healthy controls (P=0.060).

Profiling of TCR beta VDJ combinations and CDR3 sequences used genomic DNA as the template. An Illumina HiSeq 2000 was the platform used for TCR repertoire sequencing. The source study handled its data this way. Repertoires were assessed using TRBV/TRBJ rearrangement plots, CDR3 size and DJ length profiles, and Simpson's diversity index. The immunodominant clone was defined as the most abundant DNA sequence in deep sequencing data. CDR3 amino acid sequences were screened for sharing across subjects and compared with published repertoires and the VDJdb database. TCRdb itself trimmed the public reads at Q25 with fastp, ran MiXCR and retained productive beta chains. Every CDR3 protein is listed once, alongside the most common genes and DNA of its rows. The V and J calls follow TCRdb's processing rather than the paper's. Present in this sample are 160,000 or so distinct CDR3 sequences, more than 45% of which were seen just once. The ten biggest clones cover roughly 1.1% of the sample.

This clonotype was picked up many times. It lacks a known antigen. No base qualities exist here, and no much larger clone lies one base off it. CDR1 SGHTA and CDR2 FQGNSA were looked up in the germline V gene. The junction shows trimming of 0 bases on V and 2 bases on J, and the gene matches do not reach 9 bases of it. The CDR3 starts with the cysteine, ends with the phenylalanine, and has 18 residues. Just the 54-base CDR3 DNA is kept, in frame starting at base 1. Expansion of CD8+CD57+ cells had been shown by flow cytometry in the patients chosen for sequencing. All patients had severe acquired aplastic anemia diagnosed by International Study of Aplastic Anemia and Agranulocytosis and Camitta criteria. Patients had received no therapy at the time of blood sampling. In this study, sorted CD4+ and CD8+ T cells from the blood of healthy subjects and of severe aplastic anemia patients had their TCR repertoires deep-sequenced. In the USA, patient enrollment took place under clinicaltrials.gov protocols 00001620, 01623167, 00001397, 00071045, 00081523 and 00961064. Ficoll-Paque density gradient centrifugation was used to isolate peripheral blood mononuclear cells. Before DNA extraction, CD4+ and CD8+ T cells were sorted with FACS or magnetic beads.

The clonotype was recovered from a human donor with aplastic anemia. Material for sequencing was sorted CD4+, CD8+, or CD8+CD57+ T cells (not recorded which) from PBMCs. This receptor chain uses TRBV7-2 and TRBJ2-5, with 10 bases in between that match TRBD2. CDR3 region: CASSLAHRLAGEQETQYF. The DNA is TGTGCCAGCAGCTTAGCGCACCGGCTAGCGGGGGAGCAAGAGACCCAGTACTTC.